The T cell receptor (beta chain) under discussion was sequenced for a study of T cell responses to AZD1222 COVID-19 vaccine. Clones were sequenced by immunoSEQ multiplex PCR, and TCRdb holds only the in-frame ones, with some missing. The sample shows tens of thousands of clones, approximately 85% of them seen only once. Regarding the study as a whole: Nearly half of unique spike-specific TCRs reportedly avoided B.1.351 and B.1.1.7 mutated regions. Just a handful of people given AZD1222 tested seropositive at baseline.

As concerns this clone: The antigen is unknown.

Looked up from germline, CDR1 is SNHLY and CDR2 is FYNNEI. Trimming left V 7 bases short and J 4 bases short, with 12 bases between. The CDR3 contains 13 residues. The sequencing used peripheral blood, collected 28 days after the second AZD1222 dose. This TCR was recovered from an adult who received the AZD1222 COVID-19 vaccine. This chain joins TRBV2 and TRBJ2-3; possibly TRBD2 for D (6 bases). The CDR3 sequence: CASKIGGADTQYF. The CDR3, as DNA: TGTGCCAGCAAAATTGGAGGGGCAGATACGCAGTATTTT.